One and the same sample provided the 29 T cell receptor beta chains below, sequenced in a study of post-analysis software for immune sequencing data. TCR beta libraries were prepared from cDNA with unique molecular identifiers. In TCRdb, the PCR reads were re-called with MiXCR into one record per CDR3 protein. Altogether roughly 150,000 distinct CDR3 sequences are present, approximately 35% being singletons, with the ten largest covering 25% to 35%. The sequencing here drew on blood, taken after autologous hematopoietic stem cell transplantation. These receptor sequences come from a girl aged 5-17 years with multiple sclerosis.

The rearrangement links TRBV12-3 or TRBV12-4 to TRBJ2-5; TRBD2 aligns across 8 bases. The DNA matches TRBJ2-7 better at its end, which makes the J call doubtful. This CDR3 region has 13 residues. The CDR3 loop is CASSLSGGCEQYF. Here the CDR3 DNA reads TGTGCCAGCAGTTTAAGCGGGGGCTGCGAGCAGTACTTC.

The V and J genes are TRBV19 and TRBJ1-4; D remains unclear. Germline CDR1 and CDR2: LNHDA and SQIVND (reference sequence). V lost 3 bases and J lost 6, with 11 bases in between. This CDR3 region has 14 residues. For the CDR3, the DNA is TGTGCCAGTAGTATCTCTCGACGGGATGAAAAACTGTTTTTT. Amino acid sequence: CASSISRRDEKLFF.

This clonotype was picked up a small number of times. The chain employs TRBV7-2 and TRBJ2-3, with D perhaps matching TRBD1 (5 bases). The V end was cut by 5 bases, the J end by 2 bases, with 14 bases between. The CDR3 is 15 residues long. Germline V lookup: CDR1 SGHTA, CDR2 FQGNSA. The CDR3 sequence is CASSRLGRDTDTQYF. The CDR3 bases are TGTGCCAGCAGCAGACTCGGCAGGGACACAGATACGCAGTATTTT.

The chain joins TRBV11-2 to TRBJ2-3, with D perhaps matching TRBD2 (5 bases). The CDR3 covers 15 residues. Trimming stripped 2 bases from V and 0 bases from J, with 9 bases between. Germline values: CDR1 SGHAT, CDR2 FQNNGV. As DNA, the CDR3 is TGTGCCAGCAGCTTAATGCGGGCTAGCACAGATACGCAGTATTTT. It translates to CASSLMRASTDTQYF.

In this sample, this clonotype turned up a few times. This chain links TRBV24-1 with TRBJ2-5; D uncertain. The germline V and J ends were trimmed by 4 bases and 5 bases, with 13 bases remaining between them. This CDR3 region has 14 residues. The V gene's germline CDR1 is KGHDR and CDR2 SFDVKD. The CDR3 bases are TGTGCCACCAGTGAACCAGAGCAAGGGGAGACCCAGTACTTC. Translating it yields CATSEPEQGETQYF.

The rearrangement uses TRBV4-3 and TRBJ2-5, with D unresolved. The V gene's germline CDR1 is LGHNA and CDR2 YSLEER. The CDR3 covers 14 residues. Trimming stripped 0 bases from V and 0 bases from J, with 5 bases between. CDR3 loop: CASSQEWDQETQYF. DNA for the CDR3: TGCGCCAGCAGCCAAGAATGGGACCAAGAGACCCAGTACTTC.

The rearrangement joins TRBV6-5 to TRBJ2-3, with 11 bases matching TRBD2. V trimming: 4 bases; J trimming: 4 bases; junction bases outside the gene matches: 7. CDR1 is MNHEY, CDR2 SVGAGI, per germline. CDR3 size: 16 residues. DNA of the CDR3: TGTGCCAGCAGTTTCGTAGCGGGAGGGCCCCCAGATACGCAGTATTTT. It codes for CASSFVAGGPPDTQYF.

Concerning this clonotype itself: A much larger clone lies a single base off, so this may be a read error. V and J are TRBV28 and TRBJ2-7, with 9 bases lining up with TRBD2. The V gene's germline CDR1 is MDHEN and CDR2 SYDVKM. This CDR3 contains 13 residues. CDR3 residues: CASTSGRTYVQYF. CDR3 nucleotide sequence: TGTGCCAGCACCAGCGGGAGGACGTACGTGCAGTACTTC.

For the CDR3, the DNA is TGTGCCAGCAGTGGGGGACCGGGACAGGGGACGAATCAGCCCCAGCATTTT. As protein: CASSGGPGQGTNQPQHF. V gene TRBV12-3 or TRBV12-4 combines with J gene TRBJ1-5; TRBD1 matches 10 bases. V shed 5 bases, J shed 4 bases, and the junction held 11 bases outside the gene matches. The CDR3 is 17 amino acids.

The rearrangement joins TRBV27 to TRBJ2-2, with a weak D call TRBD2 (5 bases). Germline CDR1 reads MNHEY; CDR2 reads SMNVEV (reference sequence). Trimming removed 4 bases at V and 3 bases at J, with 9 bases between. This CDR3 contains 14 residues. The CDR3 DNA reads TGTGCCAGCAGTTGGACGGGGTACACCGGGGAGCTGTTTTTT. Residues: CASSWTGYTGELFF.

Only a few counts were recorded for this clonotype. The chain has TRBV29-1 and TRBJ1-1; D is possibly TRBD1 (6 bases). The V end lost 0 bases, the J end lost 10 bases, and 15 bases lay between the germline ends. CDR3 length: 13 amino acids. The germline V gene has CDR1 SQVTM and CDR2 ANQGSEA. The CDR3 loop is CSVEEEAGATAFF. The CDR3 DNA reads as TGCAGCGTTGAAGAAGAGGCAGGGGCGACAGCTTTCTTT. Full variable domain (missing parts from reference TRBV29-1 and TRBJ1-1): SAVISQKPSRDICQRGTSLTIQCQVDSQVTMMFWYRQQPGQSLTLIATANQGSEATYESGFVIDKFPISRPNLTFSTLTVSNMSPEDSSIYLCSVEEEAGATAFFGQGTRLTVV.

CDR3 in DNA: TGTGCCATCAGTGAGGGGACGGGACTGTTTTTT. The encoded protein is CAISEGTGLFF. This chain connects TRBV10-3 to TRBJ1-4, with a tentative D call TRBD1 (5 bases). Germline V CDR1 and CDR2: ENHRY, SYGVKD. This CDR3 has 11 amino acids. The V end lost 2 bases, the J end lost 13 bases, and 8 bases lay between the germline ends.

The V gene is TRBV15, the J gene TRBJ2-4; D uncertain. The CDR3 contains 13 residues. V was cut by 1 base and J by 12 bases, with 13 bases left in between. The germline gives CDR1 LNHNV, CDR2 YYDKDF (reference sequence). The CDR3 sequence: CATSRVAPENQYF. Here the CDR3 DNA reads TGTGCCACCAGCAGAGTTGCCCCGGAGAATCAGTACTTC.

The table lists this clonotype with many counts. J is TRBJ2-7 and V is TRBV5-6; TRBD1 agrees at 9 bases. Per germline, CDR1 SGHDT and CDR2 YYEEEE. The CDR3 is 14 residues long. With 5 bases clipped from V and 3 bases from J, the junction kept 6 bases outside the gene matches. The CDR3 sequence: CASRTGTGHYEQYF. CDR3 DNA: TGTGCCAGCAGGACCGGGACAGGGCACTACGAGCAGTACTTC.

V is TRBV29-1 and J is TRBJ2-5; TRBD1 agrees at 8 bases. Looked up from germline, CDR1 is SQVTM and CDR2 is ANQGSEA. The CDR3 is 13 amino acids. Trimming removed 5 bases from V and 2 bases from J; junction bases left unmatched: 4. This CDR3 is CSVQTGAQETQYF. The CDR3 coding sequence is TGCAGCGTTCAGACAGGGGCACAAGAGACCCAGTACTTC.

V gene TRBV15 combines with J gene TRBJ1-2; D unresolved. The CDR3 is 13 amino acids. Germline V lookup: CDR1 LNHNV, CDR2 YYDKDF (reference sequence). Trimming took off 6 bases at V and 3 bases at J, with 11 bases between the two ends. The CDR3 DNA reads as TGTGCCACCAGTACCGGACGGGACTATGGCTACACCTTC. It translates to CATSTGRDYGYTF.

This chain uses TRBV7-9 with TRBJ2-5; 9 bases line up with TRBD1. CDR3 length equals 15 residues. V shed 4 bases, J shed 5 bases, and the junction held 8 bases outside the gene matches. The germline CDR1 and CDR2 sequences are SEHNR and FQNEAQ (reference sequence). The DNA for the CDR3 is TGTGCCAGCAGCTCGGGACAGGGATTTCGGGAGACCCAGTACTTC. It is translated as CASSSGQGFRETQYF.

The gene calls are TRBV6-2 or TRBV6-3 and TRBJ2-7, with D possibly being TRBD1 or TRBD2 (5 bases each). The CDR3 spans 17 residues. Deletions cut 7 bases from V and 4 bases from J, with 26 bases between. The V gene's germline CDR1 is MNHEY and CDR2 SVGEGT. This chain's CDR3 is CASTYQLEGPAYYEQYF. The CDR3 coding sequence is TGTGCCAGCACCTACCAACTCGAGGGGCCCGCCTATTACGAGCAGTACTTC.

This sequence joins TRBV20-1 and TRBJ2-1; 9 bases match TRBD2. The CDR3 has 15 amino acids. Germline V CDR1 and CDR2: DFQATT, SNEGSKA (reference sequence). The V segment lost 4 bases and the J segment 6 bases; nucleotides outside the gene matches: 10. The CDR3 DNA sequence: TGCAGTGCTATCCGGTTAGCGGGAGATCCCAATGAGCAGTTCTTC. It is translated as CSAIRLAGDPNEQFF.

V and J are TRBV9 and TRBJ2-5, with D perhaps being TRBD1 or TRBD2 (5 bases each). Trimming stripped 0 bases from V and 4 bases from J, with 7 bases between. Germline V gene data show CDR1 as SGDLS and CDR2 as YYNGEE. The CDR3 has 13 amino acids. The CDR3, as DNA: TGTGCCAGCAGCGTAGGAGGGGCAGAGACCCAGTACTTC. Residues: CASSVGGAETQYF.

V and J are TRBV18 and TRBJ2-1; TRBD2 agrees at 7 bases. Looked up from germline, CDR1 is KGHSH and CDR2 is LQKENI. The CDR3 runs to 16 residues. Trimming at V came to 6 bases and at J to 7 bases, leaving 15 bases not matched to a gene. This CDR3 reads CASSPKFGGSGNEQFF. DNA of the CDR3: TGTGCCAGCTCGCCGAAATTTGGCGGGAGTGGGAATGAGCAGTTCTTC.

The chain carries TRBV10-3 and TRBJ1-4; 9 bases align to TRBD1. This CDR3 comprises 14 residues. Germline values: CDR1 ENHRY, CDR2 SYGVKD. J lost 7 bases, V lost 5 bases, and 5 bases had no gene match. The CDR3 nucleotides read TGTGCCATCAGTTCCGGGACAGGGACTGAAAAACTGTTTTTT. This gives the protein CAISSGTGTEKLFF.

V usage is TRBV10-2 and J usage is TRBJ2-3; weak D call: TRBD2 (6 bases). This CDR3 has 15 residues. Trimming removed 3 bases from V and 3 bases from J, with 13 bases in between. CDR1 is WSHSY and CDR2 is SAAADI in the germline V gene. The CDR3, as DNA: TGCGCCAGCAGTGAAAGGGGAGGAGGGACAGATACGCAGTATTTT. Translating it yields CASSERGGGTDTQYF.

On this clonotype itself: A much larger clone differs from this one at a single base, so this may be a read error. The chain combines TRBV5-6 with TRBJ2-6; D is possibly TRBD1 (6 bases). The CDR3 is made up of 15 amino acids. Germline CDR1 and CDR2: SGHDT and YYEEEE. Trimming pared 4 bases from V and 4 bases from J, leaving 12 bases between. CDR3 DNA: TGTGCCAGCAGCGACAGGCGGGCAGGGGCCAACGTCCTGACTTTC. Translated: CASSDRRAGANVLTF.

This clonotype was seen many times. CDR3 bases: TGTGCCAGCAGTTACGACCCCAAGGGTTACGAGCAGTACTTC. Translating gives CASSYDPKGYEQYF. The rearrangement joins TRBV6-5 to TRBJ2-7, with D unclear. The CDR3 has 14 amino acids. The germline V gene encodes CDR1 MNHEY and CDR2 SVGAGI. Between the trimmed V and J ends, which lost 2 bases and 4 bases, there was a span of 12 bases.

This clonotype was seen a single time. CDR3 sequence reads: CASSSRLAGPSETQYF. Written as DNA, the CDR3 is TGTGCCAGCAGCTCACGACTAGCGGGACCCTCAGAGACCCAGTACTTC. This chain connects TRBV7-2 to TRBJ2-5; 11 bases match TRBD2. The germline CDR1 and CDR2 sequences are SGHTA and FQGNSA. V lost 4 bases and J lost 4; bases outside the gene matches: 8. This CDR3 has 16 amino acids.

V and J are TRBV6-1 and TRBJ2-1; TRBD2 agrees at 10 bases. The CDR3 extends over 15 amino acids. Trimming took 7 bases from V and 2 from J; bases not matched to a gene: 5. Germline CDR1 and CDR2: MNHNS and SASEGT. The CDR3 loop is CASTSLAGAYNEQFF. CDR3 DNA: TGTGCCAGCACCTCGCTAGCGGGAGCCTACAATGAGCAGTTCTTC.

This clonotype was observed a handful of times. The V gene is TRBV20-1, the J gene TRBJ1-6; D remains unclear. The germline gives CDR1 DFQATT, CDR2 SNEGSKA (reference sequence). The length of the CDR3 is 14 residues. The V end was cut by 1 base, the J end by 2 bases, with 6 bases between. The CDR3 loop is CSARGLTYNSPLHF. In DNA form, the CDR3 reads TGCAGTGCTAGAGGCCTAACCTATAATTCACCCCTCCACTTT.

This clonotype occurred once. The V gene is TRBV20-1, the J gene TRBJ2-5; D perhaps matches TRBD2 (5 bases). The CDR3 extends over 13 amino acids. Germline V CDR1 and CDR2: DFQATT, SNEGSKA (reference sequence). Trimming removed 6 bases from V and 3 bases from J, with 14 bases in between. The CDR3: CSATDWNKETQYF. The CDR3 DNA follows: TGCAGTGCAACGGACTGGAATAAAGAGACCCAGTACTTC.